This is a list of T cell receptor beta chains from one sample in a study of PD-L1 blockade in urothelial cancer. Sequencing was performed with immunoSEQ multiplex PCR; in TCRdb, only in-frame clones are kept and a portion is missing. The table has more than 30,000 clones, 80% to 90% seen once. The material sequenced was PBMCs, taken around atezolizumab (anti-PD-L1) treatment. The source of these receptors is a man in his forties or fifties with urothelial cancer. Both conserved end residues are part of each CDR3. A D gene is named only where the DNA matches it firmly. A row's size may be missing; if present it is once, few, many or a size class.

CDR3aa	CDR3nt	abundance	j_gene	v_gene	d_gene
CASSLVLDRLPVGAGGQFF	TGTGCCAGCAGCTTAGTCCTGGACCGCCTGCCCGTGGGGGCTGGAGGGCAGTTCTTC	once	TRBJ2-1	TRBV7-2	.
CASSQGVGENPFF	TGTGCCAGCAGCCAAGGAGTCGGGGAGAATCCGTTCTTC	few	TRBJ2-1	TRBV4-2	.
CASSQERVGNEQFF	TGTGCCAGCAGCCAAGAACGGGTGGGCAATGAGCAGTTCTTC	.	TRBJ2-1	TRBV14	.
CASSSGTGPGETQYF	TGTGCCAGCAGCTCCGGGACAGGGCCAGGGGAGACCCAGTACTTC	.	TRBJ2-5	TRBV2	TRBD1
CASSEVLAGGAYNEQFF	TGTGCCAGCAGTGAAGTTTTAGCGGGAGGCGCCTACAATGAGCAGTTCTTC	.	TRBJ2-1	TRBV6-1	TRBD2
CASSLRQGANEQYF	TGTGCCAGCAGCTTAAGACAGGGGGCTAACGAGCAGTACTTC	.	TRBJ2-7	TRBV7-2	TRBD1
CASTKGLAAQETQYF	TGTGCCAGCACCAAAGGACTAGCGGCACAAGAGACCCAGTACTTC	.	TRBJ2-5	TRBV2	TRBD2
CASSFSGTSTDTQYF	TGTGCCAGCTCATTCAGCGGGACCAGCACAGATACGCAGTATTTT	.	TRBJ2-3	TRBV18	TRBD2
CASSLNRGLVNPNEQFF	TGTGCCAGCAGCTTAAACAGGGGACTAGTCAATCCCAATGAGCAGTTCTTC	.	TRBJ2-1	TRBV7-9	.
CASSSGLAPYEQYF	TGTGCCAGCAGCTCCGGACTAGCGCCATACGAGCAGTACTTC	once	TRBJ2-7	TRBV7-2	TRBD2
CASLHRSGRYNEQFF	TGTGCCAGCCTCCATCGTAGCGGGAGGTACAATGAGCAGTTCTTC	.	TRBJ2-1	TRBV28	TRBD2
CASTDRGGVYEQYF	TGTGCCAGTACCGACAGGGGTGGAGTGTACGAGCAGTACTTC	.	TRBJ2-7	TRBV19	TRBD1
CASSIWAGPTETQYF	TGTGCCAGTAGTATCTGGGCGGGGCCGACGGAGACCCAGTACTTC	.	TRBJ2-5	TRBV19	.
CASSWSTEYEQFF	TGTGCCAGCAGCTGGTCGACAGAATATGAGCAGTTCTTC	once	TRBJ2-1	TRBV5-6	.
CASSRASESGELFF	TGCGCCAGCAGCAGAGCTAGCGAGTCCGGGGAGCTGTTTTTT	.	TRBJ2-2	TRBV5-1	.
CASSGLVSSSTDTQYF	TGTGCCAGCAGTGGACTAGTCTCCTCTAGCACAGATACGCAGTATTTT	.	TRBJ2-3	TRBV27	TRBD2
CASSSTGRLQGVTYEQYF	TGTGCCAGCAGTTCTACTGGCCGCTTACAGGGGGTTACCTACGAGCAGTACTTC	.	TRBJ2-7	TRBV27	TRBD1
CASLFSSDSYYGYTF	TGTGCCAGTCTGTTTTCTTCGGACAGCTACTATGGCTACACCTTC	.	TRBJ1-2	TRBV19	.
CASSLVQSGPLNEQFF	TGTGCCAGCAGCTTAGTTCAGAGCGGGCCTCTCAATGAGCAGTTCTTC	.	TRBJ2-1	TRBV7-9	.
CASSVVVGGSDGYTF	TGTGCCAGCAGCGTAGTGGTAGGGGGAAGCGATGGCTACACCTTC	.	TRBJ1-2	TRBV9	.
CASSLWEAYTDTQYF	TGTGCCAGCAGCTTATGGGAGGCCTACACAGATACGCAGTATTTT	.	TRBJ2-3	TRBV5-5	.
CASSPQQGDTEAFF	TGTGCCAGCTCACCACAACAAGGGGACACTGAAGCTTTCTTT	.	TRBJ1-1	TRBV18	.
CASSRGPPSTSGRGYEQYF	TGTGCCAGCAGCCGGGGGCCCCCTTCGACTAGCGGGAGAGGGTACGAGCAGTACTTC	.	TRBJ2-7	TRBV28	TRBD2
CASSVAWGQPSNTDTQYF	TGTGCCAGCAGCGTAGCGTGGGGGCAACCTAGTAACACAGATACGCAGTATTTT	.	TRBJ2-3	TRBV9	.
CASSSESYEQYF	TGCGCCAGCAGCTCGGAGTCCTACGAGCAGTACTTC	.	TRBJ2-7	TRBV5-1	.
CASRWLDEQFF	TGTGCCAGCAGATGGCTTGATGAGCAGTTCTTC	.	TRBJ2-1	TRBV6-1	.